This T cell receptor (beta chain) was found in a study of blood T cell repertoires in COVID-19. Study background: Spain, Italy and the United States supplied samples that represented acute and convalescent COVID-19. From T cells, B-cell-depleted T cells, or PBMCs came the material, which was cDNA or gDNA.

This clone was observed a handful of times. The cohort comprised adults aged 18 to 89 years residing in some 24 US areas. Assignments of participants to cohorts depended upon their own reported clinical history. Germline loops: CDR1 LGHNA, CDR2 YNFKEQ. Trimming took off 0 bases at V and 6 bases at J, with 12 bases between the two ends. This CDR3 has 15 residues. TCRdb's copy holds only in-frame clones and misses some; the assay was immunoSEQ multiplex PCR. This sample has 200,000 to 250,000 clones, with around nine tenths found just once. This sequence joins TRBV4-2 and TRBJ1-3; D ambiguous. Sequenced material: PBMCs or T cells enriched from blood (not recorded which). The TCR originated in a woman between 18 and 29 years old who had recovered from COVID-19. CDR3 residues: CASSQDAGSSNTIYF. In DNA form, the CDR3 reads TGTGCCAGCAGCCAAGATGCGGGCAGCTCAAACACCATATATTTT.